This T cell receptor (beta chain) was captured by sequencing in a study of PD-L1 blockade in urothelial cancer. On the study more broadly: Patients' prior chemotherapy regimens numbered 0 to 3. Typically, measured as a median, blood samples had 140,000 or so T cells.

Study conclusions and caveats: Greater 3-week expansion of tumor-associated blood clones was recorded for durable-benefit patients.

Assay used: immunoSEQ multiplex PCR; TCRdb lists only in-frame clones, some missing. The sample carries roughly 52,000 clones, 84% recorded once. Germline trimming cut 5 bases from V and 6 bases from J; bases unmatched to any gene: 5. CDR1 is SNHLY, CDR2 FYNNEI, per germline. The CDR3 runs to 14 residues. Noted time point: pretreatment peripheral blood. Turning to this clone: Antigen: not known.

V gene TRBV2 combines with J gene TRBJ2-3; 10 bases are shared with TRBD2. The sample was PBMCs, taken around atezolizumab (anti-PD-L1) treatment. This clonotype was sampled from a man aged 45 to 65 with urothelial cancer. For the CDR3, the DNA is TGTGCCAGCAGTTCAGCGGGGGGGCCCGATACGCAGTATTTT. Translation: CASSSAGGPDTQYF.